This T cell receptor (beta chain) was recorded in a study of T-cell memory formation after mild COVID-19 (dated by TCRdb to the early 2020s). Some background on the complete study: TCR sequence clusters from the two donors were largely donor specific. In a couple of donors, T-cell clones that expanded and contracted after mild COVID-19 were followed by sequencing TCRalpha and TCRbeta repertoires longitudinally. The cohort comprised two young, previously healthy adult volunteers, one female and one male.

Comment on this clonotype: There is no known antigen for this receptor. One base away there is no much larger clone; base qualities are not given.

The germline V end is reduced by 4 bases and the J end by 2 bases; junction bases left unmatched: 7. The CDR3 holds 15 amino acids from the cysteine to the phenylalanine. Just CDR3 DNA is preserved here, 45 bases in frame from base 1. The germline V gene sets CDR1 to LGHNA and CDR2 to YSLEER. What the study reported, not specific to this receptor: Clones contracting from day 15 to 85 had balanced CD4/CD8 phenotypes, while a second wave expanding from day 15 to 37 was biased towards CD4+. Contracting CD4+ clones were found mainly in CM and EM memory subsets, while CD8+ clones were enriched in EMRA. SARS-CoV-2 specificity was not confirmed for the second-wave clones peaking on day 37. Only two mild cases were covered in the study, and larger cohorts including severe cases with pre-infection samples were considered necessary. Some responding clones were detected in pre-infection memory, which suggested that pre-existing cross-reactive memory T cells had joined the SARS-CoV-2 response.

Ficoll-Paque density gradient centrifugation was the method used to isolate PBMCs. The reads were generated on an Illumina NovaSeq 6000. Using 5'RACE with constant-segment primers, TCRalpha and TCRbeta cDNA libraries were constructed, with sample barcodes and unique molecular identifiers added in the process. RNA was extracted from every sample with Trizol reagent. Amplification of the libraries took two PCR steps, and the second step added a second sample barcode plus Illumina TruSeq adapters. Sequencing of libraries was performed on an Illumina NovaSeq with 2 x 150 bp paired-end reads. Per the source publication's procedure: The reads were demultiplexed and collapsed into UMI-guided consensus sequences using migec v1.2.7. Using mixcr v2.1.11, UMI consensuses were aligned to TRA and TRB V and J templates and then assembled into clonotypes. A clonotype was counted as expanded or contracted only when both edgeR and NoisET called the clonotype significant, with the noise models trained on biological replicates. edgeR calls used a false discovery rate-adjusted p below 0.01 and a log2 fold-change threshold of 1. As an exploratory analysis of dynamics, max-normalized trajectories of the 1000 most abundant clonotypes were examined by PCA with hierarchical clustering. The CD4 or CD8 phenotype of responding clones was assigned using the separately sequenced CD4+ and CD8+ repertoires. TCRdb cleaned the public reads at Q25 with fastp, built clones with MiXCR and kept in-frame beta chains. Rows matching on CDR3 protein sequence are summarized as one entry with the most common DNA and genes. The V and J calls follow TCRdb's processing rather than the paper's. Present in this sample are about 350,000 distinct CDR3 sequences, approximately 14% of which were seen just once. In total, the top ten clones hold less than 25% of the sample.

The clonotype was recovered from a young man who had mild COVID-19 (a few samples of this study predate the infection). The sample titles of this study are shuffled in the database, so cell type and time point are left out; the donor was told from shared clones. The sample comprised PBMCs or a T cell subset sorted from them (not recorded which). This sequence uses TRBV4-3 and TRBJ2-7; TRBD1 matches 8 bases in the middle. The sequenced DNA: TGCGCCAGCAGCCTGGGACAGGCGGCCCCCTACGAGCAGTACTTC. It translates to CASSLGQAAPYEQYF.